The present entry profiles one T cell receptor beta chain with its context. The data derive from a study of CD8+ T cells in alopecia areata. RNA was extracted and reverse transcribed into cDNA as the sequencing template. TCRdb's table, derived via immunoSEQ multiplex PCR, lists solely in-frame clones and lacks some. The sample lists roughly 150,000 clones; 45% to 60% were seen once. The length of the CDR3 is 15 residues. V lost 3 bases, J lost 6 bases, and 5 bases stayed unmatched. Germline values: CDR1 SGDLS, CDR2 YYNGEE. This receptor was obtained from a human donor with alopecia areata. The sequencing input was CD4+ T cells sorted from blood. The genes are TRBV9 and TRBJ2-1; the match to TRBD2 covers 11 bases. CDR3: CASSATSGRGNEQFF. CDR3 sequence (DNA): TGTGCCAGCAGCGCAACTAGCGGGAGAGGCAATGAGCAGTTCTTC.